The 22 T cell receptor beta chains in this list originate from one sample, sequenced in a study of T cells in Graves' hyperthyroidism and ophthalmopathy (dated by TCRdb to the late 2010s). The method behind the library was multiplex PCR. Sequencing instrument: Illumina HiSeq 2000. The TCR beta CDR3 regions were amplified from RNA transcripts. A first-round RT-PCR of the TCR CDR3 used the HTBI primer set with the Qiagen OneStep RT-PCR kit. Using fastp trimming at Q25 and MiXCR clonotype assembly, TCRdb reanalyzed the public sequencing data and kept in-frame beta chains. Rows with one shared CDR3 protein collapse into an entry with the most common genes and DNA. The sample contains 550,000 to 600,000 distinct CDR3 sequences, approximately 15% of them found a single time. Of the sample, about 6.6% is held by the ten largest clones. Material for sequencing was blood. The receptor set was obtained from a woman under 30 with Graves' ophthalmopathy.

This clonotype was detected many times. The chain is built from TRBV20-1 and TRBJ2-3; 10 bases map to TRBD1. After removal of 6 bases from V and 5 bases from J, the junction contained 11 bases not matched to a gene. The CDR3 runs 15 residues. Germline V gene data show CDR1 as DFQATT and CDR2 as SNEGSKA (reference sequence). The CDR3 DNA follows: TGCAGTGCCCCCCCGACAGGGGGCTATAGAGATACGCAGTATTTT. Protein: CSAPPTGGYRDTQYF.

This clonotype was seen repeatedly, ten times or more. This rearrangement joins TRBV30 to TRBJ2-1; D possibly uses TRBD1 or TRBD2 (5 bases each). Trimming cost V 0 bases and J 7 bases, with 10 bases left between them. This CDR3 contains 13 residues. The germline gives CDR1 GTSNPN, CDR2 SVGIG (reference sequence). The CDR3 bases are TGTGCCTGGAGTGTACAGAGGGGAAATGAGCAGTTCTTC. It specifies CAWSVQRGNEQFF.

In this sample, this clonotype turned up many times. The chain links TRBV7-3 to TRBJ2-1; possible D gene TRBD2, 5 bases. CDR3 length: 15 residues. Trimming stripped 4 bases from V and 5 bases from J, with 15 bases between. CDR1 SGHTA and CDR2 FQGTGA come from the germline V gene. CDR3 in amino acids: CASSSDWEIHNEQFF. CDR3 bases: TGTGCCAGCAGCTCTGATTGGGAGATCCACAATGAGCAGTTCTTC.

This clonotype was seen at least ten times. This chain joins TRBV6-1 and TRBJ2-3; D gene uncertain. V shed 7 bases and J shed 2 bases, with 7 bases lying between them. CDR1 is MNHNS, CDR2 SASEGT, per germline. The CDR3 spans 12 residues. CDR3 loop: CASTLPTDTQYF. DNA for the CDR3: TGTGCCAGCACCCTCCCCACAGATACGCAGTATTTT.

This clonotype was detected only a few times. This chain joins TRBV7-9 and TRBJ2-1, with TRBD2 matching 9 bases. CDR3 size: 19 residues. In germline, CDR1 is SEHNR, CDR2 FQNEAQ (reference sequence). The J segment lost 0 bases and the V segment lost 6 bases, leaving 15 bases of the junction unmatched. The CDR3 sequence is CASRAGAGGPGGSYNEQFF. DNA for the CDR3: TGTGCCAGCAGGGCTGGAGCGGGAGGCCCAGGGGGCTCCTACAATGAGCAGTTCTTC.

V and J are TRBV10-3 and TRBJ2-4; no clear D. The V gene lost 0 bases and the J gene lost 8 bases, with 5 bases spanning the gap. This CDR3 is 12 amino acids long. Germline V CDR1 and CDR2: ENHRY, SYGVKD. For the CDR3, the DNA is TGTGCCATCAGTGAGTCGGTGGACATTCAGTACTTC. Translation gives CAISESVDIQYF.

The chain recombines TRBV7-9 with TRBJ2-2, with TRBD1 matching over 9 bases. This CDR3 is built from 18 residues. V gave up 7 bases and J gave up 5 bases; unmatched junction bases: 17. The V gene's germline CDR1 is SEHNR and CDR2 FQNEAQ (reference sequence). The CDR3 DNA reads TGTGCCAGCACAATCGGGACAGGGCCCCAGCGAGGTACCGGGGAGCTGTTTTTT. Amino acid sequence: CASTIGTGPQRGTGELFF. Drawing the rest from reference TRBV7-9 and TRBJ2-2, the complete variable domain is DTGVSQNPRHKITKRGQNVTFRCDPISEHNRLYWYRQTLGQGPEFLTYFQNEAQLEKSRLLSDRFSAERPKGSFSTLEIQRTEQGDSAMYLCASTIGTGPQRGTGELFFGEGSRLTVL.

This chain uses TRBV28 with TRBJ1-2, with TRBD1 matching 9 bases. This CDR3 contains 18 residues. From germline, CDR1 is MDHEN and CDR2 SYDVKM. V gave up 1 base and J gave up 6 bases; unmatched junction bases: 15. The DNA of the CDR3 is TGTGCCAGCAGTTTATTCACTATCGGACGGGACAGGGAGAATGGCTACACCTTC. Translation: CASSLFTIGRDRENGYTF.

This chain's CDR3 is CASSSALRGGTQYF. DNA of the CDR3: TGTGCCAGCAGCTCCGCTCTAAGGGGGGGGACCCAGTACTTC. The chain links TRBV7-9 to TRBJ2-5; D may be TRBD2 (7 bases). The germline CDR1 and CDR2 sequences are SEHNR and FQNEAQ (reference sequence). This CDR3 contains 14 residues. The V and J ends lost 4 bases and 7 bases respectively, with 16 bases between them. Full variable domain (missing parts from reference TRBV7-9 and TRBJ2-5): DTGVSQNPRHKITKRGQNVTFRCDPISEHNRLYWYRQTLGQGPEFLTYFQNEAQLEKSRLLSDRFSAERPKGSFSTLEIQRTEQGDSAMYLCASSSALRGGTQYFGPGTRLLVL.

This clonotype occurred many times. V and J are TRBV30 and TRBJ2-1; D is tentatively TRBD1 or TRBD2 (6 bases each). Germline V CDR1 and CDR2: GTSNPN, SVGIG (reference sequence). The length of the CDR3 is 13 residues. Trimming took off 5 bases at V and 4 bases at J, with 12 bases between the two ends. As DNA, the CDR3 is TGTGCCTGGGAGGGGGGTATTTACAATGAGCAGTTCTTC. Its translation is CAWEGGIYNEQFF.

The CDR3 protein is CASSLPPGADTQYF. The CDR3 DNA reads as TGTGCCAGCAGCCTGCCCCCTGGGGCAGATACGCAGTATTTT. V is TRBV7-6 and J is TRBJ2-3; D remains unclear. The germline CDR1 and CDR2 sequences are SGHVS and FNYEAQ. CDR3 length: 14 residues. V lost 5 bases to trimming and J lost 4 bases, with 13 bases between them. The whole variable domain, remainder taken from reference TRBV7-6 and TRBJ2-3, is GAGVSQSPRYKVTKRGQDVALRCDPISGHVSLYWYRQALGQGPEFLTYFNYEAQQDKSGLPNDRFSAERPEGSISTLTIQRTEQRDSAMYRCASSLPPGADTQYFGPGTRLTVL.

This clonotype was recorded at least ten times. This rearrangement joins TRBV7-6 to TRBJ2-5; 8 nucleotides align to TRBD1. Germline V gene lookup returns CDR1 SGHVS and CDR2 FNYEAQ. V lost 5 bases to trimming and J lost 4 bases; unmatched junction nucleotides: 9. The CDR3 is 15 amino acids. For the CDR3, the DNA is TGTGCCAGCAGCCCCGACAGGGGAGGAGGAGAGACCCAGTACTTC. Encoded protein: CASSPDRGGGETQYF.

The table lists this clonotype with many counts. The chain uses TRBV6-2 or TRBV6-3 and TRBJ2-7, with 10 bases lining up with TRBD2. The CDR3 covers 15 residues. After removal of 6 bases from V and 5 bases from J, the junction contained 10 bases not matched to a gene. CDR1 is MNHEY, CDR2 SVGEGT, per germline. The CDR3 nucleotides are TGTGCCAGCAGGAAACTAGCGGGACAATACCACGAGCAGTACTTC. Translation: CASRKLAGQYHEQYF.

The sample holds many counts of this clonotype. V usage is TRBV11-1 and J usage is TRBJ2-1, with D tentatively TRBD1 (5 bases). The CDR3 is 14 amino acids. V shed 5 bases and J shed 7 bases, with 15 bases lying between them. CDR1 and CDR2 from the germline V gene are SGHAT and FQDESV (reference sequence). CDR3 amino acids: CASSDLFRGNEQFF. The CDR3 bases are TGTGCCAGCAGCGACCTGTTTAGGGGTAATGAGCAGTTCTTC.

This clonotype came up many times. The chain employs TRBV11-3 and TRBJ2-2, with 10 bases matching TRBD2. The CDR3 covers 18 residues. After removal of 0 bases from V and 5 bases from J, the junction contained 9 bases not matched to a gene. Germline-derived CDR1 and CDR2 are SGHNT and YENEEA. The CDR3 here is CASSLEGSGRQLTGELFF. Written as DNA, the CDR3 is TGTGCCAGCAGCTTAGAGGGTAGCGGGAGGCAATTGACCGGGGAGCTGTTTTTT.

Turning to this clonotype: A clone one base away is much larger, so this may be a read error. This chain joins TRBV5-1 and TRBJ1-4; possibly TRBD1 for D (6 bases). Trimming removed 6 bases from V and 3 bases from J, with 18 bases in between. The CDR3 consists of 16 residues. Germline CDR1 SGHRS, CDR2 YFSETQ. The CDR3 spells CASIPDTGTANEKLFF. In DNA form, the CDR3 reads TGCGCCAGCATCCCAGATACAGGGACGGCTAATGAAAAACTGTTTTTT.

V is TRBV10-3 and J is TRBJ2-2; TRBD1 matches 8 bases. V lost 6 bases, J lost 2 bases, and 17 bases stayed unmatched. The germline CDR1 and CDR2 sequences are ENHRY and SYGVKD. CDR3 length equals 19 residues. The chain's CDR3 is CAISGQGRGPMTNTGELFF. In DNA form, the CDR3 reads TGTGCCATCAGCGGACAGGGTCGGGGTCCCATGACAAACACCGGGGAGCTGTTTTTT.

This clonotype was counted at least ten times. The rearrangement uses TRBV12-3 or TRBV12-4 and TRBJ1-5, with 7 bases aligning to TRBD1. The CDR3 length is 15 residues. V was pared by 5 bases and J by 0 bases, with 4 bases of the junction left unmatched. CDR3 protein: CASSPSGGSNQPQHF. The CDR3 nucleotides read TGTGCCAGCAGTCCTTCAGGGGGTAGCAATCAGCCCCAGCATTTT.

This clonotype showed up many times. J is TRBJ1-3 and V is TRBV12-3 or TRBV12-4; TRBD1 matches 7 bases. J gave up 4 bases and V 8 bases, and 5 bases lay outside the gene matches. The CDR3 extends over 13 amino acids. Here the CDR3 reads CASEGAEGNTIYF. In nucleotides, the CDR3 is TGTGCCAGCGAGGGGGCGGAAGGAAACACCATATATTTT.

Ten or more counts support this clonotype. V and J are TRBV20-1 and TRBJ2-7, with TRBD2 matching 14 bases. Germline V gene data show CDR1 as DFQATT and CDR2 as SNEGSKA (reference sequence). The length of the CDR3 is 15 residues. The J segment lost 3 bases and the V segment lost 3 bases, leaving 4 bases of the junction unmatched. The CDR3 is CSASLGTSGSYEQYF. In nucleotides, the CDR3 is TGCAGTGCTAGTCTCGGGACTAGCGGGAGCTACGAGCAGTACTTC.

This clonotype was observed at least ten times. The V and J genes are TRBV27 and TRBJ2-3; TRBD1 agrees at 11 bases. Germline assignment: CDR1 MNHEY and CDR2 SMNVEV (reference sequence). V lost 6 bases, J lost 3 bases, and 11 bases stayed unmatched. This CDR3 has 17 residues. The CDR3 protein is CASSAGTGGFSTDTQYF. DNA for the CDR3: TGTGCCAGCAGCGCCGGGACAGGGGGTTTCTCGACAGATACGCAGTATTTT.

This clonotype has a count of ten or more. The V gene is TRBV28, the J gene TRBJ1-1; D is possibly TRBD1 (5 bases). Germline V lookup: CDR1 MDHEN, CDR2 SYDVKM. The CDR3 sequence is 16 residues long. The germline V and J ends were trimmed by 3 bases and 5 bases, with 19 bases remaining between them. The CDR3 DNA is TGTGCCAGCAGTTTGGGGGAGTGGGGAGCGCAAACTGAAGCTTTCTTT. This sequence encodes CASSLGEWGAQTEAFF.